Below, 13 T cell receptor beta chains from the same sample are listed, as sequenced in a study of OX40 agonist ivuxolimab in advanced cancers. Assay: immunoSEQ multiplex PCR; the TCRdb copy retains only in-frame clones and omits some. There are tens of thousands of clones in the sample; 85% to 90% occur only once, and under 7.5% lies in the top ten. The sample was CD4+ or CD8+ T cells sorted from blood, taken in a trial of the OX40 agonist ivuxolimab. The source is an adult with an advanced solid tumor such as melanoma, head and neck, liver or kidney cancer.

The chain links TRBV7-9 to TRBJ2-7; 8 bases fit TRBD1. This CDR3 is 13 amino acids long. Germline V gene lookup returns CDR1 SEHNR and CDR2 FQNEAQ (reference sequence). The ends lost 6 bases at V and 7 bases at J; junction bases unmatched: 8. CDR3 coding DNA: TGTGCCAGCAGGGGACAGGAGACGAGAGAGCAGTACTTC. This translates into CASRGQETREQYF.

The chain is built from TRBV5-4 and TRBJ2-7; 7 nucleotides match TRBD1. This CDR3 contains 14 residues. Germline loops: CDR1 SGHNT, CDR2 YYREEE (reference sequence). V gave up 2 bases and J gave up 0 bases; unmatched junction bases: 2. The CDR3 DNA reads TGTGCCAGCAGCTTAACAGGGGCCTCCTACGAGCAGTACTTC. Translating gives CASSLTGASYEQYF.

V and J are TRBV19 and TRBJ2-2, with TRBD2 identical over 12 bases. The CDR3 covers 17 residues. The germline V gene has CDR1 LNHDA and CDR2 SQIVND (reference sequence). V shed 7 bases, J shed 7 bases, and the junction held 13 bases outside the gene matches. CDR3 residues: CASKSLRLAGEGGELFF. The CDR3 coding sequence is TGTGCCAGTAAATCCCTCAGACTAGCGGGAGAGGGCGGGGAGCTGTTTTTT. Together with reference TRBV19 and TRBJ2-2, the CDR3 gives the full variable domain: DGGITQSPKYLFRKEGQNVTLSCEQNLNHDAMYWYRQDPGQGLRLIYYSQIVNDFQKGDIAEGYSVSREKKESFPLTVTSAQKNPTAFYLCASKSLRLAGEGGELFFGEGSRLTVL.

The chain joins TRBV27 to TRBJ1-6; D gene unclear. The ends were cut back, 8 bases at V and 3 bases at J, with 5 bases in the middle. Germline values: CDR1 MNHEY, CDR2 SMNVEV (reference sequence). The CDR3 spans 12 residues. DNA for the CDR3: TGTGCCAGCGGGCTCTATAATTCACCCCTCCACTTT. Protein: CASGLYNSPLHF.

V usage is TRBV28 and J usage is TRBJ2-1; maybe TRBD1 (6 bases). V lost 5 bases to trimming and J lost 7 bases, with 21 bases between them. In germline, CDR1 is MDHEN, CDR2 SYDVKM. This CDR3 has 16 amino acids. The CDR3 DNA reads as TGTGCCAGCAGTCACAGGGTGCCGCGTGAGGTGAATGAGCAGTTCTTC. Translating it yields CASSHRVPREVNEQFF.

The chain recombines TRBV30 with TRBJ1-1, with no clear D. The germline V gene has CDR1 GTSNPN and CDR2 SVGIG (reference sequence). Trimming pared 1 base from V and 5 bases from J, leaving 8 bases between. The CDR3 extends over 12 amino acids. CDR3 nucleotide sequence: TGTGCCTGGAGTGAGGTAGGGACTGAAGCTTTCTTT. This encodes CAWSEVGTEAFF.

V gene TRBV7-9 combines with J gene TRBJ2-1, with 11 bases that match TRBD1. CDR1 is SEHNR and CDR2 is FQNEAQ in the germline V gene (reference sequence). CDR3 length: 16 residues. V lost 5 bases and J lost 3; bases outside the gene matches: 6. The CDR3 sequence is CASSPRDRGVYNEQFF. The CDR3 nucleotides are TGTGCCAGCAGCCCAAGGGACAGGGGGGTCTACAATGAGCAGTTCTTC.

V usage is TRBV2 and J usage is TRBJ1-1; 8 positions match TRBD1. Germline assignment: CDR1 SNHLY and CDR2 FYNNEI. This CDR3 spans 14 amino acids. J was trimmed by 5 bases and V by 5 bases; bases with no gene match: 7. This CDR3 reads CASSPQGAWTEAFF. The CDR3 region has the DNA TGTGCCAGCAGTCCTCAGGGGGCATGGACTGAAGCTTTCTTT.

V and J are TRBV11-1 and TRBJ2-5, with TRBD2 matching 7 bases. Looked up from germline, CDR1 is SGHAT and CDR2 is FQDESV (reference sequence). The J segment lost 6 bases and the V segment lost 2 bases, leaving 6 bases of the junction unmatched. The CDR3 is 14 residues long. In nucleotides, the CDR3 is TGTGCCAGCAGCTTACCGGACGGGGGGAAGACCCAGTACTTC. It translates to CASSLPDGGKTQYF.

The chain recombines TRBV19 with TRBJ1-1; D call uncertain. The CDR3 consists of 13 residues. The V gene lost 2 bases and the J gene lost 4 bases, with 8 bases spanning the gap. Germline assignment: CDR1 LNHDA and CDR2 SQIVND (reference sequence). CDR3 loop: CASSIMWGTEAFF. The CDR3 DNA reads as TGTGCCAGTAGTATAATGTGGGGCACTGAAGCTTTCTTT.

This sequence joins TRBV6-6 and TRBJ2-7; D gene ambiguous. CDR1 is MNHNY and CDR2 is SVGAGI in the germline V gene (reference sequence). V gave up 6 bases and J gave up 2 bases, with 11 bases separating them. The CDR3 consists of 13 residues. This CDR3 reads CASRPVRPYEQYF. DNA for the CDR3: TGTGCCAGCAGGCCCGTACGCCCCTACGAGCAGTACTTC.

This chain joins TRBV9 and TRBJ2-5; 10 bases are a match to TRBD2. Germline V lookup: CDR1 SGDLS, CDR2 YYNGEE. CDR3 length equals 17 residues. V shed 4 bases, J shed 1 base, and the junction held 10 bases outside the gene matches. The DNA for the CDR3 is TGTGCCAGCAGCTCCCCTCGACTAGCGGGCGTCCAAGAGACCCAGTACTTC. Encoded protein: CASSSPRLAGVQETQYF.

The chain uses TRBV7-9 and TRBJ1-1; D is uncertain. This CDR3 region has 12 residues. V lost 3 bases to trimming and J lost 6 bases, with 8 bases between them. Germline CDR1 and CDR2: SEHNR and FQNEAQ (reference sequence). CDR3 sequence: CASSFIGPEAFF. Written as DNA, the CDR3 is TGTGCCAGCAGCTTCATCGGCCCTGAAGCTTTCTTT.